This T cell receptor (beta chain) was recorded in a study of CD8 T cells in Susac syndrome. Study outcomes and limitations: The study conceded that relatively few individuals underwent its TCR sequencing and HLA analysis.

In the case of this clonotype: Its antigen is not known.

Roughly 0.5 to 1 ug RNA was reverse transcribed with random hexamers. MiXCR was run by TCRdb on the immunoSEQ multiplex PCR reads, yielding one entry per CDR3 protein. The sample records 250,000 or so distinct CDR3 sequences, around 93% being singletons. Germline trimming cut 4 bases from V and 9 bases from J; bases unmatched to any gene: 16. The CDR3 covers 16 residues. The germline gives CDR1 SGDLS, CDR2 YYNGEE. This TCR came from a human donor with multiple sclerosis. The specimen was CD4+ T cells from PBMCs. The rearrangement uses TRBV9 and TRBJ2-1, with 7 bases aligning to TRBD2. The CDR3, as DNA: TGTGCCAGCAGCCCCCGAGGGCTAGCGGACGAGGGTGAGCAGTTCTTC. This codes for CASSPRGLADEGEQFF.